The clone carrying this TCR beta chain is judged medium-sized. The antigen is unknown. These data are taken from a study of spatial heterogeneity in lung cancer. Study information: The library had UMIs, and each TCR and UMI pair averaged more than ten raw reads.

Time point specified: sample taken at primary tumor resection. The donors, about 74 patients with untreated early-stage non-small cell lung cancer, provided the samples. From tumor, nontumor lung or frozen PBMC, whole RNA was taken unsorted for sequencing. TCRdb fed the 5' RACE reads into MiXCR, producing one record per CDR3 protein. The sample holds 9,500 to 11,000 distinct CDR3 sequences, 5.5% to 7% seen once. The study's findings and limits: Whereas they appeared in blood less at follow-up, ubiquitous expanded tumor TCRs appeared there more at resection.

The CDR3 contains 16 residues. Germline trimming cut 3 bases from V and 2 bases from J; bases unmatched to any gene: 6. The clonotype originates from a male donor with early-stage non-small cell lung cancer. Sequenced here: PBMCs, sampled at surgery. This chain links TRBV12-3 or TRBV12-4 with TRBJ2-3; 9 bases agree with TRBD2. The CDR3 protein is CASSFLAGTYTDTQYF. DNA for the CDR3: TGTGCCAGCAGTTTCCTAGCGGGAACCTACACAGATACGCAGTATTTT.